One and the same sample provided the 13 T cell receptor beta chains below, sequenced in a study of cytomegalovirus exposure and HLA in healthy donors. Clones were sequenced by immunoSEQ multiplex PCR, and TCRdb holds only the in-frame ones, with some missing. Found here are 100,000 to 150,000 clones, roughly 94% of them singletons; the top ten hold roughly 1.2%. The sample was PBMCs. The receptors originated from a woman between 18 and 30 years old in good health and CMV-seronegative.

In nucleotides, the CDR3 is TGTGCCAGCAGCTTAGGTCGGGAAAATGAAAAACTGTTTTTT. Translated: CASSLGRENEKLFF. The J gene is TRBJ1-4, the V gene TRBV7-2; D gene uncertain. The germline V gene encodes CDR1 SGHTA and CDR2 FQGNSA. The CDR3 has 14 residues. Trimming took 1 base from V and 5 from J, leaving 8 bases between them.

CDR3 region: CASSPGGTPYEQYF. CDR3 sequence (DNA): TGTGCCAGCAGCCCCGGTGGGACTCCGTACGAGCAGTACTTC. This chain connects TRBV27 to TRBJ2-7; a possible D gene is TRBD2 (6 bases). Germline V gene data show CDR1 as MNHEY and CDR2 as SMNVEV (reference sequence). V gave up 6 bases and J gave up 4 bases, with 16 bases separating them. The CDR3 is 14 amino acids.

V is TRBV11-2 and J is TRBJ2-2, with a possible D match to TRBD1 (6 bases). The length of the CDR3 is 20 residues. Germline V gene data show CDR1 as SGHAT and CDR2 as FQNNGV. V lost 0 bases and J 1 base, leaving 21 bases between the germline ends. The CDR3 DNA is TGTGCCAGCAGCTTAGATCTGGTAAGGGTAGGACAGAAGAACACCGGGGAGCTGTTTTTT. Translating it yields CASSLDLVRVGQKNTGELFF.

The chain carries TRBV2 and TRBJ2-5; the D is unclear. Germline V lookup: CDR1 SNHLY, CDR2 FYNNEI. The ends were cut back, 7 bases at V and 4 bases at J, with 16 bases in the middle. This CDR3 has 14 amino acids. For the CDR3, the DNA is TGTGCCAGCACCCGTGTCGAGGTGGTAGAGACCCAGTACTTC. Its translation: CASTRVEVVETQYF.

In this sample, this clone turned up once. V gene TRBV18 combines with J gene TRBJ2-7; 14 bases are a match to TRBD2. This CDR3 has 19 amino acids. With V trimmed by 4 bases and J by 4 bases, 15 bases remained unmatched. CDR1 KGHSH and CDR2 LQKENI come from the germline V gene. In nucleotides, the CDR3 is TGTGCCAGCTCACAAGAAATAGGGACTAGCGGGAGAGATTCGTACGAGCAGTACTTC. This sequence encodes CASSQEIGTSGRDSYEQYF.

The CDR3 DNA follows: TGTGCCAGCAGCGAACGGACAGCCGATGAAGCTTTCTTT. As protein: CASSERTADEAFF. The chain couples TRBV28 to TRBJ1-1, with D possibly TRBD1 on 6 matching bases. The V gene's germline CDR1 is MDHEN and CDR2 SYDVKM. The CDR3 has 13 amino acids. With 6 bases removed from V and 7 bases from J, the gap between germline ends came to 15 bases.

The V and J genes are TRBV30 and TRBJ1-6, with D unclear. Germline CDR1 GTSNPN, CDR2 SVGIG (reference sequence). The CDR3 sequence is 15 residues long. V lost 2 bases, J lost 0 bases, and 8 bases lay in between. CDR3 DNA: TGTGCCTGGAGTTTCGGGAGCTCCTATAATTCACCCCTCCACTTT. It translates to CAWSFGSSYNSPLHF.

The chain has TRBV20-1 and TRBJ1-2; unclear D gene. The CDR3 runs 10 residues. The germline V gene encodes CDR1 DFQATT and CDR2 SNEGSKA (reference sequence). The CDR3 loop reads CMLNDYGYTF. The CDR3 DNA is TGCATGCTAAATGATTATGGCTACACCTTC.

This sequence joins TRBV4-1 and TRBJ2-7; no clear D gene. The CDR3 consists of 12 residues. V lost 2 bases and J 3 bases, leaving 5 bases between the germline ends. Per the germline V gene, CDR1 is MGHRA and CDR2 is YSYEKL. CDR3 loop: CASSQTGYEQYF. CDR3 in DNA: TGCGCCAGCAGCCAAACCGGCTACGAGCAGTACTTC.

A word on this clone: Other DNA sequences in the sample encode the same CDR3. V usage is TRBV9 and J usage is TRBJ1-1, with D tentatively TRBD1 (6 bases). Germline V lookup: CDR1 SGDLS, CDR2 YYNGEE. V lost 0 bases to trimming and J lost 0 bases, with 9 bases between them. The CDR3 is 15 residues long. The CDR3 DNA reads TGTGCCAGCAGCGTAGGAACAGGGTTGAACACTGAAGCTTTCTTT. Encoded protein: CASSVGTGLNTEAFF.

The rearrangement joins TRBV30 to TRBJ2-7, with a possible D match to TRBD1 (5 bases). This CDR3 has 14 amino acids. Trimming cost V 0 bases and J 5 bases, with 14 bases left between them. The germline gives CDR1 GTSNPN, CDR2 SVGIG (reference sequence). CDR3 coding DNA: TGTGCCTGGAGTGTTTTGGCAGGGTTCGACGAGCAGTACTTC. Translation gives CAWSVLAGFDEQYF.

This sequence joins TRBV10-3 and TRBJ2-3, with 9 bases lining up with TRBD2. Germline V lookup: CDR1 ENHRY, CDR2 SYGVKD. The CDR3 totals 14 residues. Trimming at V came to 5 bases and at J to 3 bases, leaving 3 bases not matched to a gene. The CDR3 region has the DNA TGTGCCATCAGTCTTAGCGGGGGTACAGATACGCAGTATTTT. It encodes CAISLSGGTDTQYF.

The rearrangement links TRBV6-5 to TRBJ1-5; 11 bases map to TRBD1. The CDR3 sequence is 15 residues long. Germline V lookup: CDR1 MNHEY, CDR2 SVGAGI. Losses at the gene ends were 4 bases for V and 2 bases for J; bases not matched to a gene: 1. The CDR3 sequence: CASSWTGGRNQPQHF. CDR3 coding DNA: TGTGCCAGCAGTTGGACAGGGGGCCGCAATCAGCCCCAGCATTTT.